The 9 T cell receptor beta chains below were found in one sample sequenced in a study of blood T cell repertoires in COVID-19. The assay was immunoSEQ multiplex PCR, and TCRdb's table has in-frame clones only and misses some. Of under 350,000 clones in the sample, roughly 90% were seen once. Material for sequencing was peripheral blood. Every receptor here comes from a man aged 35 to 55 with acute or convalescent COVID-19.

The chain carries TRBV9 and TRBJ2-1; no firm D call. The germline V and J ends were trimmed by 3 bases and 10 bases, with 14 bases remaining between them. This CDR3 spans 13 amino acids. Germline loops: CDR1 SGDLS, CDR2 YYNGEE. DNA for the CDR3: TGTGCCAGCAGCGCTTTGAATGCGCGCGAGCAGTTCTTC. It is translated as CASSALNAREQFF.

The chain couples TRBV4-2 to TRBJ2-1; TRBD2 matches at 11 bases. Trimming at V came to 5 bases and at J to 3 bases, leaving 3 bases not matched to a gene. The CDR3 runs to 15 residues. Germline assignment: CDR1 LGHNA and CDR2 YNFKEQ. The CDR3, as DNA: TGTGCCAGCAGCGAGGGACTAGCGGACTACAATGAGCAGTTCTTC. It translates to CASSEGLADYNEQFF.

The CDR3 coding sequence is TGCAGCGTTGAAATAGTTAATGAGCAGTTCTTC. Its protein product is CSVEIVNEQFF. The rearrangement links TRBV29-1 to TRBJ2-1; D gene unclear. V lost 2 bases to trimming and J lost 7 bases, with 6 bases between them. There are 11 residues in the CDR3. In germline, CDR1 is SQVTM, CDR2 ANQGSEA.

The V and J genes are TRBV2 and TRBJ1-2, with no clear D. The V and J ends lost 7 bases and 0 bases respectively, with 15 bases between them. Per the germline V gene, CDR1 is SNHLY and CDR2 is FYNNEI. This CDR3 comprises 15 residues. This chain's CDR3 is CASIPVLVSNYGYTF. CDR3 bases: TGTGCCAGCATTCCGGTCCTGGTATCTAACTATGGCTACACCTTC.

The rearrangement joins TRBV6-5 to TRBJ1-6; 7 bases are shared with TRBD1. Germline CDR1 is MNHEY and CDR2 is SVGAGI. The V gene end was trimmed by 7 bases and the J gene end by 0 bases; junction bases not matched to a gene: 3. The CDR3 is 15 amino acids. The CDR3 nucleotides are TGTGCCAGCACTCGGACAGGCTCCTATAATTCACCCCTCCACTTT. It encodes CASTRTGSYNSPLHF.

The chain uses TRBV5-4 and TRBJ2-6; a weak D match, TRBD1 (6 bases). The CDR3 loop spans 17 amino acids. The V gene's germline CDR1 is SGHNT and CDR2 YYREEE (reference sequence). V lost 10 bases, J lost 0 bases, and 20 bases lay in between. The CDR3 is CAATKGGSSSGANVLTF. The DNA of the CDR3 is TGTGCCGCAACCAAAGGGGGATCAAGCTCTGGGGCCAACGTCCTGACTTTC.

The rearrangement joins TRBV27 to TRBJ2-1, with a possible D match to TRBD1 (6 bases). The CDR3 length is 14 residues. Trimming shortened V by 4 bases and J by 7 bases, and 14 bases separated the two germline ends. Germline loops: CDR1 MNHEY, CDR2 SMNVEV (reference sequence). The CDR3, as DNA: TGTGCCAGCAGTTACGCCAGGGGTCAAAATGAGCAGTTCTTC. Its protein product is CASSYARGQNEQFF.

The rearrangement uses TRBV25-1 and TRBJ1-1; perhaps TRBD1 as D (5 bases). Trimming pared 6 bases from V and 4 bases from J, leaving 12 bases between. CDR1 is MGHDK and CDR2 is SYGVNS in the germline V gene. This CDR3 has 13 residues. The CDR3 region is CASRGRVSTEAFF. The CDR3, as DNA: TGTGCCAGCAGAGGCAGGGTAAGCACTGAAGCTTTCTTT.

The J gene is TRBJ1-1, the V gene TRBV20-1; unclear D gene. Germline CDR1 is DFQATT and CDR2 is SNEGSKA (reference sequence). This CDR3 is built from 17 residues. Trimming pared 3 bases from V and 3 bases from J, leaving 23 bases between. The CDR3: CSASGVGRGRWYTEAFF. CDR3 DNA: TGCAGTGCTAGTGGAGTCGGACGGGGAAGGTGGTACACTGAAGCTTTCTTT.